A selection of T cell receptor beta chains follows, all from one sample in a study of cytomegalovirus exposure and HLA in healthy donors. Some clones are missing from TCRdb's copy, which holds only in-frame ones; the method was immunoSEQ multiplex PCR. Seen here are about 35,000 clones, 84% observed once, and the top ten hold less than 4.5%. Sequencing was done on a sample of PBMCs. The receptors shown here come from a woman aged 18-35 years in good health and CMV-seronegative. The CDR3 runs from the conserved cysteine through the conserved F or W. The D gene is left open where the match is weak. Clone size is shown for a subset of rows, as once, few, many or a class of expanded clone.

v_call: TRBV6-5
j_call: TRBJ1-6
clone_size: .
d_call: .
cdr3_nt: TGTGCCAGCAATCTCGGACAGAATTCACCCCTCCACTTT
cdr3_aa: CASNLGQNSPLHF

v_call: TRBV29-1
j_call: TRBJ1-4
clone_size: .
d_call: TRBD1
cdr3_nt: TGCAGCGTTCCAGCCCACGGAGGGGGCAATGAAAAACTGTTTTTT
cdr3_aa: CSVPAHGGGNEKLFF

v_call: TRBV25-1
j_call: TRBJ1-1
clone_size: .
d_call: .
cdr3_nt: TGTGCCAGCAGTGAATCAGCCAGGGTAGGCACTGAAGCTTTCTTT
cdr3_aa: CASSESARVGTEAFF

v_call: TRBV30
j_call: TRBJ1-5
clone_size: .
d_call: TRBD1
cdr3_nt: TGTGCCTGGGCTGACAGGGAAGGTCAGCCCCAGCATTTT
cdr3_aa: CAWADREGQPQHF

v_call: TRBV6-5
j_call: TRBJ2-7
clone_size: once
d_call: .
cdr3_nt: TGTGCCAGCAGTTACTCGGGCAGTTCCTACGAGCAGTACTTC
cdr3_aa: CASSYSGSSYEQYF

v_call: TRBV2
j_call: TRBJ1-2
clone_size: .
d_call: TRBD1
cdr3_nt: TGTGCCAGCAGGGATAGTGGGACAGTCATGGCTGGCTACACCTTC
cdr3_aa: CASRDSGTVMAGYTF

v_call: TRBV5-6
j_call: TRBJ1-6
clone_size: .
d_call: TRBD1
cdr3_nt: TGTGCCAGCAATCCTCTTGGGACAGGGGGAATTTCACCCCTCCACTTT
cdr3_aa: CASNPLGTGGISPLHF

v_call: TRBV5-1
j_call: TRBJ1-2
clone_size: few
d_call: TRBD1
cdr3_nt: TGCGCCAGCAGCCCCGTCGGGACAGGGGTAATCTATGGCTACACCTTC
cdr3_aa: CASSPVGTGVIYGYTF

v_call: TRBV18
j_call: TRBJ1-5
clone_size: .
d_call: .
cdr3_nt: TGTGCCAGCTCACCACCGGGGGGTAGGGATCAGCCCCAGCATTTT
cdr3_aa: CASSPPGGRDQPQHF

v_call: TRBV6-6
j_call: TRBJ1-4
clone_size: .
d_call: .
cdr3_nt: TGTGCCAGCAGGGAGCTTGCAACTAATGAAAAACTGTTTTTT
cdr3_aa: CASRELATNEKLFF

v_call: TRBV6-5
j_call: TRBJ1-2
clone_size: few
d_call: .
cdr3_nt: TGTGCCAGCACCCCAGCGGACGGGCATGGCTACACCTTC
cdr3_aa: CASTPADGHGYTF

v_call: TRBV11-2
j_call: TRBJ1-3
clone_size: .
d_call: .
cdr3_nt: TGTGCCAGCAGCTCACAGGGAAACACCATATATTTT
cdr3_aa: CASSSQGNTIYF

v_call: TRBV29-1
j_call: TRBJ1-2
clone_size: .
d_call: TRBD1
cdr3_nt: TGCAGCGTTGAAGATCCAGGGGGCGCGGGTGGCTACACCTTC
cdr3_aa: CSVEDPGGAGGYTF

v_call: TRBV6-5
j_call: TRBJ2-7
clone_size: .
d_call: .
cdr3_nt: TGTGCCAGCAGTTACGGAGGCGGGGAACCAACCTACGAGCAGTACTTC
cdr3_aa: CASSYGGGEPTYEQYF

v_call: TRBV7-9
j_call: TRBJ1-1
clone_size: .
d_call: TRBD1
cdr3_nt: TGTGCCAGCAGCTTATTCGGACAGGGCGACACTGAAGCTTTCTTT
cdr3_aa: CASSLFGQGDTEAFF

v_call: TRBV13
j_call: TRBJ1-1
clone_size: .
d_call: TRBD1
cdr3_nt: TGTGCCAGCAGCCCCCGGACAGGGCGCACTGAAGCTTTCTTT
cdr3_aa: CASSPRTGRTEAFF

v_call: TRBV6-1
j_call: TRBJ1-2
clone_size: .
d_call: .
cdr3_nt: TGTGCCAGCAGTGAAGACCTGGACAGTCCTAACTATGGCTACACCTTC
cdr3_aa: CASSEDLDSPNYGYTF

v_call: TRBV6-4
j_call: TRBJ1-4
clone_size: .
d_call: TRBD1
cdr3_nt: TGTGCCAGCAGTGCCCGGGACAGGGTTATCACTAATGAAAAACTGTTTTTT
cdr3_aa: CASSARDRVITNEKLFF

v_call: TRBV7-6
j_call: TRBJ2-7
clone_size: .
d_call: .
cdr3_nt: TGTGCCAGCAGCCCCGTTTTATCCTACGAGCAGTACTTC
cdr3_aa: CASSPVLSYEQYF

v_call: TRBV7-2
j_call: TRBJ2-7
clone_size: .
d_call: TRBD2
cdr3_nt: TGTGCCAGCAGTTACCTGGCGGGAGTGTCCTACGAGCAGTACTTC
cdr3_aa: CASSYLAGVSYEQYF

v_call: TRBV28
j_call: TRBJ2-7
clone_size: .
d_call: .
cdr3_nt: TGTGCCAGCATGGACAAAGCGAGGGAGCAGTACTTC
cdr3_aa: CASMDKAREQYF

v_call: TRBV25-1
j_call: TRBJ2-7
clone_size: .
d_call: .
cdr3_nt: TGTGCCAGCAGTGTCACCCGCCCAACACCCCTCTACGAGCAGTACTTC
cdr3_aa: CASSVTRPTPLYEQYF

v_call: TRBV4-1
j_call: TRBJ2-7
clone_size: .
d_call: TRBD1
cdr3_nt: TGCGCCAGCAGTCCTAGGGACAGGGAGACGCAGTACTTC
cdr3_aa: CASSPRDRETQYF

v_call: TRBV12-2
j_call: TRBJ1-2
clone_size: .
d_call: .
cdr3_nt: TGTGCAAGTCGCTTAGCCGTATCTCCTGGCTACACCTTC
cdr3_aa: CASRLAVSPGYTF

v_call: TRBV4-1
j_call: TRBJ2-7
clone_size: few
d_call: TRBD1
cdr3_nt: TGCGCCAGCAGACTTGCCATACAGGGGGCCTACGAGCAGTACTTC
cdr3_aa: CASRLAIQGAYEQYF

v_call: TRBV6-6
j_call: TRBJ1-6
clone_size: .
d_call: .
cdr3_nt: TGTGCCAGCAGCCCTGCTGAGGTACCTTCACCCCTCCACTTT
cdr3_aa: CASSPAEVPSPLHF

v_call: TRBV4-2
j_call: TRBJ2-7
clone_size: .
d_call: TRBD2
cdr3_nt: TGTGCCAGCAGCCAAGTGATCACTAGCGGGTCCTACGAGCAGTACTTC
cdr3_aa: CASSQVITSGSYEQYF

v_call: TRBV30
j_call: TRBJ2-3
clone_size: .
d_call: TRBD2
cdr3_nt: TGTGCCTGGAGAGAGGGAGGGCCTACTACGCAGTATTTT
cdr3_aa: CAWREGGPTTQYF

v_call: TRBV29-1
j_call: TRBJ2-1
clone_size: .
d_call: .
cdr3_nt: TGCAGCGTTGGGCGCGAGGGGGGGAGTAGGGAGCAGTTCTTC
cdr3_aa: CSVGREGGSREQFF

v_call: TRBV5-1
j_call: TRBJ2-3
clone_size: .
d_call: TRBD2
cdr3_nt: TGCGCCAGCAGCTCCGGACTAGCGGGTACACTTAGCACAGATACGCAGTATTTT
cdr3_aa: CASSSGLAGTLSTDTQYF

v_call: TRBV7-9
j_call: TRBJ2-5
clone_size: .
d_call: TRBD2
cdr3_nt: TGTGCCAGCAGCTCACCAAGTAGCGGGGGAGCCTCGACCCAGTACTTC
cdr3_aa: CASSSPSSGGASTQYF

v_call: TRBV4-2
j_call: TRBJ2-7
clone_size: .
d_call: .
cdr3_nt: TGTGCCAGCAGATCGAGCGGAGGTTCCTTCTACGAGCAGTACTTC
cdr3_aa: CASRSSGGSFYEQYF

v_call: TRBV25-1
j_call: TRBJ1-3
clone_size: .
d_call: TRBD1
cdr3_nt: TGTGCCAGCAGCGGACAGGGGGCCGTCTCTGGAAACACCATATATTTT
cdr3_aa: CASSGQGAVSGNTIYF

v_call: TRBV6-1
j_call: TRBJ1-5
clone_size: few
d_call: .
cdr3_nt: TGTGCCAGCAGTGACCGTCAGCCCCAGCATTTT
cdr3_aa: CASSDRQPQHF

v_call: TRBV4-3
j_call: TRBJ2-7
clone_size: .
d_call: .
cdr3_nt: TGCGCCAGCAGCCAAGAGGTGGGAGACCCCTCCTACGAGCAGTACTTC
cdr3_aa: CASSQEVGDPSYEQYF

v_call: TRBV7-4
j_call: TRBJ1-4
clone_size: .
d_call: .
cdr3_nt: TGTGCCAGCAGCTGGTTACTGCCCTGGACTAATGAAAAACTGTTTTTT
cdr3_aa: CASSWLLPWTNEKLFF

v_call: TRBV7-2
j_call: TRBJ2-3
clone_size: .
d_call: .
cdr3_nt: TGTGCCAGCAGCTCGCCGGATCGTCGACAGAAAGATACGCAGTATTTT
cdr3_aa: CASSSPDRRQKDTQYF

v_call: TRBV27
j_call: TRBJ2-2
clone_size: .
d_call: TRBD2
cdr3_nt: TGTGCCAGCAATGCGGGAGGCCCCCGGAACACCGGGGAGCTGTTTTTT
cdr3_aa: CASNAGGPRNTGELFF

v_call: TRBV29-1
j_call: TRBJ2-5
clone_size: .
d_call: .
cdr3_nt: TGCAGCGTTGGGCACCCCCAAGAGACCCAGTACTTC
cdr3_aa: CSVGHPQETQYF

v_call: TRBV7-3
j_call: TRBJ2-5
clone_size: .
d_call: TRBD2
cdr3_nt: TGTGCCAGCAGCAAAACTAGCGCAGCCTCAGAGACCCAGTACTTC
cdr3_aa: CASSKTSAASETQYF

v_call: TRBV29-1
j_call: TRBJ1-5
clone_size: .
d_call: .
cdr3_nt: TGCAGCGTTTCGTTCTCTACAGCTAGCAATCAGCCCCAGCATTTT
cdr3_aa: CSVSFSTASNQPQHF

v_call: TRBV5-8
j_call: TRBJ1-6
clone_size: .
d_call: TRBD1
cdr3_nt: TGTGCCAGCAGCCCACTGACAGGGGCCCATTCACCCCTCCACTTT
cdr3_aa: CASSPLTGAHSPLHF

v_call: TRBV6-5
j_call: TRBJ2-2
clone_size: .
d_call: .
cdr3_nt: TGTGCCAGCAGCGTAGCTGGAAAAGGCGGGGAGCTGTTTTTT
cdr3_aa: CASSVAGKGGELFF

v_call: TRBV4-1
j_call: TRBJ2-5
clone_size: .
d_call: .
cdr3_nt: TGCGCCAGCAGCCAAGTCGGCGCAGGGGCAGAGACCCAGTACTTC
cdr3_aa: CASSQVGAGAETQYF

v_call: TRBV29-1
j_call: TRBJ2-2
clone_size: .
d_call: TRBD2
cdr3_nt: TGCAGCGTTGAATACCCTAGCGGGAGGGCCGGCACCGGGGAGCTGTTTTTT
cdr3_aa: CSVEYPSGRAGTGELFF

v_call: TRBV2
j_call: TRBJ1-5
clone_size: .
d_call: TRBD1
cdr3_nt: TGTGCCAGGAAGGCCATGGGACAGTATCAGCCCCAGCATTTT
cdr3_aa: CARKAMGQYQPQHF

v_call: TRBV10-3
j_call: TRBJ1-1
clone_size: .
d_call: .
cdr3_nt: TGTGCCACCCGAGCGGGGAACACTGAAGCTTTCTTT
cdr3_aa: CATRAGNTEAFF

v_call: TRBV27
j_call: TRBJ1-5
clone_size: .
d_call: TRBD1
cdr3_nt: TGTGCCAGCATGTTCCAGGGGGCCGACAATCAGCCCCAGCATTTT
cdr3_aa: CASMFQGADNQPQHF

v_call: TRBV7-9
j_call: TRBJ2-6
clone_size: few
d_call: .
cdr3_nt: TGTTCCAGCAGCTTCGGGACATCTGTCTCTGGGGCCAACGTCCTGACTTTC
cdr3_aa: CSSSFGTSVSGANVLTF

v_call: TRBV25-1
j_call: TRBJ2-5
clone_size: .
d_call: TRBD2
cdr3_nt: TGTGCCACCAGATTTGGGGGAGGGGAGACCCAGTACTTC
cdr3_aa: CATRFGGGETQYF

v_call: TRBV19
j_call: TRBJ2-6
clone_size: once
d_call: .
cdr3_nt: TGTGCCAGTAGTATAGCTTCCGCGGGACAGAAGTTCTCTGGGGCCAACGTCCTGACTTTC
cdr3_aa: CASSIASAGQKFSGANVLTF

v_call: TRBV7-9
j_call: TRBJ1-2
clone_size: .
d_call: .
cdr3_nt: TGTGCCAGCAGCCTAAGAATAGACTCCCCTTATGGCTACACCTTC
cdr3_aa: CASSLRIDSPYGYTF

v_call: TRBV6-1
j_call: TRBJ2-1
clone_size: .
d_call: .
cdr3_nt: TGTGCCAGCAGTGAGCAGGGATCCTCCTACAATGAGCAGTTCTTC
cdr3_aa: CASSEQGSSYNEQFF